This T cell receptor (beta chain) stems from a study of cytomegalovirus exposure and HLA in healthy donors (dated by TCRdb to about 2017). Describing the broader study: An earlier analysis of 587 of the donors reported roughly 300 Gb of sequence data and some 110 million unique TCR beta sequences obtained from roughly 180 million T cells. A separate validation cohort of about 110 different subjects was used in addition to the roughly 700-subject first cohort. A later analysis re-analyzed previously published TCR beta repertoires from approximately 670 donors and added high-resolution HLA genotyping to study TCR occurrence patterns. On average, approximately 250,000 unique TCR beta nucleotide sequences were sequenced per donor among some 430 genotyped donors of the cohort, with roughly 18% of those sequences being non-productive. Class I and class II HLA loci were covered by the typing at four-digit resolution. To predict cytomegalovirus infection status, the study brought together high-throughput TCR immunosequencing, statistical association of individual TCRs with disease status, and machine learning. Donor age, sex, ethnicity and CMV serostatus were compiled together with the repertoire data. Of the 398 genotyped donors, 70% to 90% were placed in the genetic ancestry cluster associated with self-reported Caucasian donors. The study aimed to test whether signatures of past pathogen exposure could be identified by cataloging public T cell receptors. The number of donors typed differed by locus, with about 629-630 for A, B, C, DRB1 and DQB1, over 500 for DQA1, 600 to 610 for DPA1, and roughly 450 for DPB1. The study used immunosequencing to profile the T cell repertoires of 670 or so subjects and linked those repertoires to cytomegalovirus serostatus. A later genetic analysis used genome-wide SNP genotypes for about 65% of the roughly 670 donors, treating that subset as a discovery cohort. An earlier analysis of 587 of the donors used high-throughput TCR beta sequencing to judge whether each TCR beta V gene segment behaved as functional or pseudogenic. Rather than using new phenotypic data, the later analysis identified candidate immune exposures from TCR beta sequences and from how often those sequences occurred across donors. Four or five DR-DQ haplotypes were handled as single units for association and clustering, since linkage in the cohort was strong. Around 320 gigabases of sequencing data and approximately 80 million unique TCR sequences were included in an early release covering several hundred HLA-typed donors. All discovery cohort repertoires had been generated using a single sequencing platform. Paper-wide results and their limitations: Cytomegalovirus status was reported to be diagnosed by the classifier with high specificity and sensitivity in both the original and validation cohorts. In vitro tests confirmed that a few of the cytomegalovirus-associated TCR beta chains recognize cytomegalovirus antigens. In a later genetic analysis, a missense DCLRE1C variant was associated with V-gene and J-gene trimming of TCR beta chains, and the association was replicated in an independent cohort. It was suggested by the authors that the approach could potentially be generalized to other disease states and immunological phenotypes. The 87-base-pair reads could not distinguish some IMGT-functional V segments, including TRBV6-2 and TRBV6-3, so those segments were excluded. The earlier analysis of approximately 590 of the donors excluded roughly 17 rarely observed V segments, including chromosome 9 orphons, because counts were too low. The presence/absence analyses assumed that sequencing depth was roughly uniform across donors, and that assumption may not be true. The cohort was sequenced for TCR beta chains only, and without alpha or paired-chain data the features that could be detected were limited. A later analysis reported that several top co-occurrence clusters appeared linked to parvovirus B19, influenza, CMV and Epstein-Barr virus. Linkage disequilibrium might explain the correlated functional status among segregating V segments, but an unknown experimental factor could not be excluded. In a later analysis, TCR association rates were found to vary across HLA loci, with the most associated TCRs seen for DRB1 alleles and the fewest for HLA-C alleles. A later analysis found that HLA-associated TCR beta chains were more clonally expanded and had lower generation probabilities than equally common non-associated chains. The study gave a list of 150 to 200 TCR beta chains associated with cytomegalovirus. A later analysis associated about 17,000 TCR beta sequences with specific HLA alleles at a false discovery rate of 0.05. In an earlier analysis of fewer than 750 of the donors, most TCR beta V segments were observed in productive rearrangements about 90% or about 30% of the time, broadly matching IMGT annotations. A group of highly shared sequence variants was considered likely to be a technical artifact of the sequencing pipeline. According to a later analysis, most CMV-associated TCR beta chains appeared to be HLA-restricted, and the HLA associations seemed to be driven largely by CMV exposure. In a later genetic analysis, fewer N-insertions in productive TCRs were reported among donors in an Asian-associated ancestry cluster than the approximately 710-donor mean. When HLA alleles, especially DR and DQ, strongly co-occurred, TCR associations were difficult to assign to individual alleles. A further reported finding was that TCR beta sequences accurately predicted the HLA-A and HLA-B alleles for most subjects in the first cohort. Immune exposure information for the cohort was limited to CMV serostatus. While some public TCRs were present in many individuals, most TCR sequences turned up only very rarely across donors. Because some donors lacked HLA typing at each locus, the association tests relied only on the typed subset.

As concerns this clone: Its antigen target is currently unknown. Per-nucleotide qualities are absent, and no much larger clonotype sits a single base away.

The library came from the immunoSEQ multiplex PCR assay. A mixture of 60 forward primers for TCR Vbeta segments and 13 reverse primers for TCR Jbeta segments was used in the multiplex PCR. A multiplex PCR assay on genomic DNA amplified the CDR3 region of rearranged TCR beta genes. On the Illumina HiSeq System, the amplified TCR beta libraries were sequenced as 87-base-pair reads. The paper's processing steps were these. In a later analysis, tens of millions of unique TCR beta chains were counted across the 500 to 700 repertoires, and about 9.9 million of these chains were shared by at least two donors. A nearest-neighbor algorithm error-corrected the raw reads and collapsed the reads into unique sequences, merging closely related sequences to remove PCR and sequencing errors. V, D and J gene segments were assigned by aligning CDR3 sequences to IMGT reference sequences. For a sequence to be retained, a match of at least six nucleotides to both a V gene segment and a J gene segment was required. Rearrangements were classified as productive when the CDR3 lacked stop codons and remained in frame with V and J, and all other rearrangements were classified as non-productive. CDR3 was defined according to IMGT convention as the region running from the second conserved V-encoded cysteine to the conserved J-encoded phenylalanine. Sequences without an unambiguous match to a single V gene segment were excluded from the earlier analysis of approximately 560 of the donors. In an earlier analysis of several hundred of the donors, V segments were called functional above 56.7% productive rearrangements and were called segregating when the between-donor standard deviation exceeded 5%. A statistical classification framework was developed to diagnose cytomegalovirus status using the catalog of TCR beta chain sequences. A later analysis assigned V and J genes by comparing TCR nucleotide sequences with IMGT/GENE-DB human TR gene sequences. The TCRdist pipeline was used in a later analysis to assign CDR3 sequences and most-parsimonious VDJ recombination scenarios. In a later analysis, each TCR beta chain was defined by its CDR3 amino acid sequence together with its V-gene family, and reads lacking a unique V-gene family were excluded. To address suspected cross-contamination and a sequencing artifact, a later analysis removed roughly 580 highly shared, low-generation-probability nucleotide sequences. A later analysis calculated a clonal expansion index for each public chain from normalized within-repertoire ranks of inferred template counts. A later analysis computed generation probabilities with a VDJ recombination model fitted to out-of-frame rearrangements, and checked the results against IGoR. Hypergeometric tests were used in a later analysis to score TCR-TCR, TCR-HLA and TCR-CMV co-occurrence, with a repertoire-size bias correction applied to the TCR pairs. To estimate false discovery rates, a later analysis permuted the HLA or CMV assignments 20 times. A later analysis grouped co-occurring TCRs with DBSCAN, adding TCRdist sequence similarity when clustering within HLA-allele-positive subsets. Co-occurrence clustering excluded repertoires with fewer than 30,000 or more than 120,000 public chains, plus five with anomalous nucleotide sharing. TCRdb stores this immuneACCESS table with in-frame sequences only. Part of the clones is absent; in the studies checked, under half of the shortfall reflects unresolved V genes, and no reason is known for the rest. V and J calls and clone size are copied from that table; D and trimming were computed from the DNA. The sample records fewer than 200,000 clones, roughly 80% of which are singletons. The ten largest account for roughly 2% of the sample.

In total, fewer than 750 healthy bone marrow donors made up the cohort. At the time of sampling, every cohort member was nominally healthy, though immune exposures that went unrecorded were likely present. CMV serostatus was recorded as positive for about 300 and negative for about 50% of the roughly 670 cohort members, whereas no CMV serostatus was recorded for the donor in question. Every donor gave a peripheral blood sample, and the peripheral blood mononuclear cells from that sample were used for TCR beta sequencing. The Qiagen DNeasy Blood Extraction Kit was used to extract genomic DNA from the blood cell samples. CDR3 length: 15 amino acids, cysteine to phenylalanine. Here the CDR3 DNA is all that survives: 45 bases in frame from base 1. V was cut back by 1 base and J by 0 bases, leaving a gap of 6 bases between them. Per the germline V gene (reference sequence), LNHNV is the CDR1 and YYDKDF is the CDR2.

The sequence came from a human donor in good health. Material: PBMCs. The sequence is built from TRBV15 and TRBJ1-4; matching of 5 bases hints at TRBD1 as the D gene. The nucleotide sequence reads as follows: TGTGCCACCAGCAGAGTGACAGCAACTAATGAAAAACTGTTTTTT. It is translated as CATSRVTATNEKLFF.